A single sample is the source of the 17 T cell receptor beta chains below, sequenced in a study of blood T cells in healthy people across ages. Next came a second PCR, run for about 6 to 12 cycles, which used a sample-barcoded 5' primer along with a J-beta primer mix. TCRdb reprocessed the 5' RACE reads with MiXCR, giving one entry per CDR3 protein. The sample yields more than 800,000 distinct CDR3 sequences, less than 35% seen once. What was sequenced was blood. The receptor set was obtained from a woman aged 80 or older in good health.

This clonotype was seen only a few times. The gene calls are TRBV5-5 and TRBJ1-2; a weak D match, TRBD1 (6 bases). Looked up from germline, CDR1 is SGHKS and CDR2 is YYEKEE (reference sequence). V shed 0 bases and J shed 5 bases, with 20 bases lying between them. This CDR3 spans 17 amino acids. This CDR3 reads CASSLVGQGRTIYGYTF. The CDR3 region has the DNA TGTGCCAGCAGCTTGGTGGGGCAGGGGAGAACTATATATGGCTACACCTTC.

V gene TRBV29-1 combines with J gene TRBJ2-1; a weak D match, TRBD2 (7 bases). The germline V gene encodes CDR1 SQVTM and CDR2 ANQGSEA. The CDR3 runs 14 residues. V lost 7 bases and J lost 0, with 13 bases in between. CDR3 loop: CSGKGGNSYNEQFF. The CDR3 coding sequence is TGCAGCGGGAAGGGGGGGAACTCCTACAATGAGCAGTTCTTC.

V and J are TRBV6-1 and TRBJ1-2; D is possibly TRBD1 (5 bases). The V gene's germline CDR1 is MNHNS and CDR2 SASEGT. Trimming removed 1 base at V and 3 bases at J, with 15 bases between. This CDR3 is 16 amino acids long. The CDR3 DNA sequence: TGTGCCAGCAGTGAAGTCTCTCGGGGGAGGCACTATGGCTACACCTTC. As protein: CASSEVSRGRHYGYTF.

As to this clonotype: With a much larger clone just one base away, this may be a read error. The V call is TRBV27, the J call TRBJ1-2; TRBD1 is a possible D gene (5 bases). This CDR3 spans 14 amino acids. Germline lookup yields CDR1 MNHEY and CDR2 SMNVEV (reference sequence). The CDR3 bases are TGTGCCAGCAGTTCGGGACTCAATAACTATGGCTGCACCTTC. Its translation: CASSSGLNNYGCTF.

This clonotype occurred a few times. CDR3 in DNA: TGTGCCAGCAGCTCTTTACTCTTGACAGTCACCGCTTTCTTT. This translates into CASSSLLLTVTAFF. The genes are TRBV11-1 and TRBJ1-1; D possibly corresponds to TRBD1 (5 bases). V was shortened by 4 bases and J by 11 bases, with 20 bases between the two germline ends. Germline CDR1 is SGHAT and CDR2 is FQDESV (reference sequence). The CDR3 is 14 amino acids.

The rearrangement uses TRBV6-2 or TRBV6-3 and TRBJ2-7, with D perhaps matching TRBD1 or TRBD2 (5 bases each). Deletions cut 5 bases from V and 3 bases from J, with 17 bases between. This CDR3 region has 15 residues. The germline V gene encodes CDR1 MNHEY and CDR2 SVGEGT. The DNA for the CDR3 is TGTGCCAGCAGTGAAACCGGGACGAAACTCTACGAGCAGTACTTC. It translates to CASSETGTKLYEQYF.

This clonotype occurred many times. CDR3 nucleotides: TGTGCCAGCAGTGGATCTACAGGGGGGGAAGAGCAGTACTTC. Translation: CASSGSTGGEEQYF. V is TRBV6-1 and J is TRBJ2-7; TRBD1 might be the D (8 bases). The germline V gene has CDR1 MNHNS and CDR2 SASEGT. V lost 4 bases and J 7 bases, leaving 17 bases between the germline ends. This CDR3 region has 14 residues.

On this clonotype itself: It may be a read error: a sequence one base away is much more abundant. The chain is built from TRBV10-3 and TRBJ2-6; tentatively, D is TRBD1 (5 bases). CDR1 and CDR2 from the germline V gene are ENHRY and SYGVKD. CDR3 length equals 15 residues. CDR3 nucleotides: TGTGCCATCAGTGATCCGTTTTCTGGGGCCAACGTCCGGACTTTC. It codes for CAISDPFSGANVRTF.

A remark on this clonotype: Since a much larger clone is just one base distant, this may be a read error. CDR3 residues: CTSTRDRVVYEQYF. The CDR3 nucleotides read TGTACCAGCACTCGGGACAGAGTAGTATACGAGCAGTACTTC. The chain is built from TRBV28 and TRBJ2-4, with 7 bases that match TRBD1. The J call may be wrong; the DNA end is better matched by TRBJ2-7. Germline CDR1 MDHEN, CDR2 SYDVKM. This CDR3 has 14 amino acids.

This clonotype occurred many times. The chain has TRBV7-9 and TRBJ2-3; tentatively, D is TRBD1 (5 bases). Germline V CDR1 and CDR2: SEHNR, FQNEAQ (reference sequence). Trimming shortened V by 4 bases and J by 0 bases, and 20 bases separated the two germline ends. CDR3 length: 18 residues. This CDR3 is CASSSDQLSTASTDTQYF. The DNA for the CDR3 is TGTGCCAGCAGCTCAGACCAACTTTCGACAGCTAGCACAGATACGCAGTATTTT.

This clonotype showed up many times. The chain has TRBV20-1 and TRBJ2-1; TRBD2 might be the D (5 bases). Trimming cost V 0 bases and J 4 bases, with 10 bases left between them. Per germline, CDR1 DFQATT and CDR2 SNEGSKA (reference sequence). This CDR3 is built from 14 residues. This CDR3 reads CSARDPGGYNEQFF. In nucleotides, the CDR3 is TGCAGTGCTAGAGATCCTGGAGGTTACAATGAGCAGTTCTTC.

Remarks on this clonotype: This may come from a read error, since a much larger clone is one base off. DNA of the CDR3: TGTGCCAGCAGTAAGGGGTCGGGACAGCTATACAATGAGCAGTACTTC. It is translated as CASSKGSGQLYNEQYF. The V call is TRBV27, the J call TRBJ2-1; 7 nucleotides align to TRBD1. The DNA end lines up better with TRBJ2-7; the J call may be wrong. The CDR3 has 16 residues. CDR1 MNHEY and CDR2 SMNVEV come from the germline V gene (reference sequence).

The J gene is TRBJ1-1, the V gene TRBV5-6; D not certain. Looked up from germline, CDR1 is SGHDT and CDR2 is YYEEEE. CDR3 size: 14 residues. V dropped 3 bases and J dropped 1 base, with 10 bases sitting between them. CDR3 in amino acids: CASSSPLGNTEAFF. CDR3 coding DNA: TGTGCCAGCAGCTCACCCCTGGGGAACACTGAAGCTTTCTTT.

The chain is built from TRBV11-2 and TRBJ2-7; D gene uncertain. Trimming shortened V by 0 bases and J by 6 bases, and 12 bases separated the two germline ends. The CDR3 has 14 amino acids. Germline V gene data show CDR1 as SGHAT and CDR2 as FQNNGV. CDR3 sequence: CASSLDLGSGEQYF. DNA for the CDR3: TGTGCCAGCAGCTTAGATCTGGGGTCGGGCGAGCAGTACTTC.

This clonotype was detected ten times or more. The chain joins TRBV18 to TRBJ2-5; D gene ambiguous. The CDR3 covers 13 residues. V lost 3 bases to trimming and J lost 5 bases, with 10 bases between them. CDR1 is KGHSH, CDR2 LQKENI, per germline. CDR3 protein: CASSPGSEETQYF. The CDR3 coding sequence is TGTGCCAGCTCACCGGGATCAGAGGAGACCCAGTACTTC.

This clonotype has only one observation. Since a much larger clone is just one base distant, this may be a read error. V usage is TRBV27 and J usage is TRBJ2-1; 7 nucleotides agree with TRBD1. After removal of 6 bases from V and 9 bases from J, the junction contained 11 bases not matched to a gene. This CDR3 region has 14 residues. Germline V gives CDR1 MNHEY, CDR2 SMNVEV (reference sequence). The CDR3 DNA reads as TGTGCCAGCAGATTGTATAGGGGGCGAGGTGAGCAGTTCTTC. Translating it yields CASRLYRGRGEQFF.

At least ten counts were recorded for this clonotype. CDR3 DNA sequence: TGCAGTGCTAGAGATCAGACTAGCGCACAGACCCAGTACTTC. Encoded protein: CSARDQTSAQTQYF. The chain couples TRBV20-1 to TRBJ2-5; 8 bases align to TRBD2. V gave up 0 bases and J gave up 6 bases; unmatched junction bases: 6. Per germline, CDR1 DFQATT and CDR2 SNEGSKA (reference sequence). CDR3 length equals 14 residues.